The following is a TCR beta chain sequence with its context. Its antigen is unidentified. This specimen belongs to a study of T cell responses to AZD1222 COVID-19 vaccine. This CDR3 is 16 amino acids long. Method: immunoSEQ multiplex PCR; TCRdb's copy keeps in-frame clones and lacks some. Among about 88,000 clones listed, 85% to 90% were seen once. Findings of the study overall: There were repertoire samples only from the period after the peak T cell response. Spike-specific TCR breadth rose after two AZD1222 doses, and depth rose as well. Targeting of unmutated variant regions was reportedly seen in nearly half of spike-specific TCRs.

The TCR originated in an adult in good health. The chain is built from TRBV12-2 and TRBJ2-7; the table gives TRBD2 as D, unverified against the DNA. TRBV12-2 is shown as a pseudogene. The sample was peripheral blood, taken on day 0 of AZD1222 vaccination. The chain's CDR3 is CASRLERGALSYEQYF. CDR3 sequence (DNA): TGTGCAAGTCGCTTAGAGCGGGGGGCCCTCTCCTACGAGCAGTACTTC.